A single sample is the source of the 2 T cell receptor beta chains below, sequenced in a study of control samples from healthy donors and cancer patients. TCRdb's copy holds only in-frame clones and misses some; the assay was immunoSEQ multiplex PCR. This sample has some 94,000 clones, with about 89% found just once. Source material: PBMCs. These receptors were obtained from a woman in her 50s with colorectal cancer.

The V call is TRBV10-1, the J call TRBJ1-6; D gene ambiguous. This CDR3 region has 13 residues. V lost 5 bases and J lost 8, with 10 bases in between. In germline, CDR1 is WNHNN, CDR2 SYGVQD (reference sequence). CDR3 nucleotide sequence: TGCGCCAGCAGTACCTCCGGCTATTCACCCCTCCACTTT. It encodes CASSTSGYSPLHF.

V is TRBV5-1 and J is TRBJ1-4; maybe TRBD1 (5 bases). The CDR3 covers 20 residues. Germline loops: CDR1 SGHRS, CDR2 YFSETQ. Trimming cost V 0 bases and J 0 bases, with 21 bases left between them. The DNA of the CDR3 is TGCGCCAGCAGCTTGGTACCGCGCAAGGACAAGAAAGCAACTAATGAAAAACTGTTTTTT. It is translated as CASSLVPRKDKKATNEKLFF.